The 24 T cell receptor beta chains below were found in one sample sequenced in a study of T cell clonotyping in hematopoietic cell transplantation. The table came from immunoSEQ multiplex PCR; TCRdb's copy has only in-frame clones and leaves some out. The sample carries about 27,000 clones, 95% recorded once. The specimen was peripheral blood mononuclear cells. These TCRs come from a man aged 50 to 60 in good health. Some clones in this sample may be carry-over from other donors' samples.

The chain carries TRBV11-2 and TRBJ2-7; the D call may be TRBD1 or TRBD2 (5 bases each). Per germline, CDR1 SGHAT and CDR2 FQNNGV. V shed 3 bases and J shed 1 base, with 10 bases lying between them. The CDR3 has 14 amino acids. CDR3 DNA: TGTGCCAGCAGCTTCCTTGGGGGATCCTACGAGCAGTACTTC. It specifies CASSFLGGSYEQYF.

The gene calls are TRBV7-9 and TRBJ1-2; D call uncertain. This CDR3 is 15 amino acids long. Germline V gene sequence: CDR1 SEHNR, CDR2 FQNEAQ (reference sequence). V was cut by 2 bases and J by 7 bases, with 17 bases left in between. CDR3 region: CASSLTAGSMRGYTF. The CDR3 nucleotides are TGTGCCAGCAGCTTAACCGCCGGGTCAATGCGTGGCTACACCTTC.

V is TRBV4-2 and J is TRBJ1-2; D is ambiguous. Germline CDR1 is LGHNA and CDR2 is YNFKEQ. The ends were cut back, 5 bases at V and 2 bases at J, with 12 bases in the middle. CDR3 length: 14 amino acids. The CDR3 loop is CASSSRTGNYGYTF. In DNA, the CDR3 is TGTGCCAGCAGCTCCCGGACGGGGAACTATGGCTACACCTTC.

The chain recombines TRBV19 with TRBJ1-4, with D uncertain. V lost 7 bases, J lost 4 bases, and 16 bases lay in between. Germline values: CDR1 LNHDA, CDR2 SQIVND (reference sequence). The CDR3 consists of 15 residues. CDR3 amino acids: CASNPTKEYNEKLFF. In DNA, the CDR3 is TGTGCCAGTAATCCCACTAAGGAGTATAATGAAAAACTGTTTTTT.

V and J are TRBV5-1 and TRBJ2-5; D gene unclear. The CDR3 runs 13 residues. Germline CDR1 reads SGHRS; CDR2 reads YFSETQ. Trimming removed 2 bases from V and 2 bases from J, with 7 bases in between. CDR3 coding DNA: TGCGCCAGCAGCTTCGGCAGACAAGAGACCCAGTACTTC. Translated: CASSFGRQETQYF.

The genes are TRBV11-2 and TRBJ1-6; TRBD1 matches 9 bases. V trimming: 7 bases; J trimming: 8 bases; junction bases outside the gene matches: 6. The V gene's germline CDR1 is SGHAT and CDR2 FQNNGV. The CDR3 totals 14 residues. The DNA of the CDR3 is TGTGCCAGCACCTCCGGGACAGGGTATTCACCCCTCCACTTT. Translating it yields CASTSGTGYSPLHF.

The gene calls are TRBV4-2 and TRBJ1-2; D remains ambiguous. CDR1 LGHNA and CDR2 YNFKEQ come from the germline V gene. V lost 1 base and J 4 bases, leaving 13 bases between the germline ends. The CDR3 spans 15 residues. The CDR3 DNA reads as TGTGCCAGCAGCCAAGGGTCAGCGGAATCCTATGGCTACACCTTC. This encodes CASSQGSAESYGYTF.

V gene TRBV27 combines with J gene TRBJ1-2, with unresolved D. Trimming pared 1 base from V and 1 base from J, leaving 7 bases between. CDR3 length: 14 residues. CDR1 and CDR2 from the germline V gene are MNHEY and SMNVEV (reference sequence). The CDR3 reads CASSLFPGNYGYTF. CDR3 nucleotides: TGTGCCAGCAGTTTATTCCCGGGTAACTATGGCTACACCTTC.

The chain is built from TRBV7-2 and TRBJ1-6; no clear D gene. The CDR3 extends over 15 amino acids. Germline V CDR1 and CDR2: SGHTA, FQGNSA. The ends were cut back, 2 bases at V and 9 bases at J, with 14 bases in the middle. CDR3: CASSLSVGVSSPLHF. The CDR3 DNA follows: TGTGCCAGCAGCTTAAGCGTTGGTGTGAGTTCACCCCTCCACTTT.

This chain connects TRBV10-2 to TRBJ1-1, with D possibly TRBD1 on 6 matching bases. CDR1 is WSHSY and CDR2 is SAAADI in the germline V gene. The length of the CDR3 is 12 residues. The V end was cut by 8 bases, the J end by 7 bases, with 14 bases between. CDR3 bases: TGCGCCAGCTGGACCGGGACATTTGAAGCTTTCTTT. Translation gives CASWTGTFEAFF.

The chain's CDR3 is CASSSTGGGDGYTF. DNA for the CDR3: TGCGCCAGCAGCTCTACAGGGGGCGGAGATGGCTACACCTTC. The J gene is TRBJ1-2, the V gene TRBV4-3; 9 positions agree with TRBD1. Looked up from germline, CDR1 is LGHNA and CDR2 is YSLEER. J gave up 6 bases and V 5 bases, and 7 bases lay outside the gene matches. The CDR3 covers 14 residues.

The chain couples TRBV5-1 to TRBJ2-2, with D tentatively TRBD1 or TRBD2 (6 bases each). This CDR3 has 15 amino acids. Germline V lookup: CDR1 SGHRS, CDR2 YFSETQ. V gave up 7 bases and J gave up 3 bases, with 16 bases separating them. CDR3 residues: CASHSGQGHTGELFF. Here the CDR3 DNA reads TGCGCCAGCCACAGCGGGCAGGGGCACACCGGGGAGCTGTTTTTT.

The chain recombines TRBV27 with TRBJ1-2, with D unclear. Trimming cost V 5 bases and J 4 bases, with 11 bases left between them. The CDR3 has 13 residues. The germline V gene encodes CDR1 MNHEY and CDR2 SMNVEV (reference sequence). This chain's CDR3 is CASSGSPLYGYTF. CDR3 sequence (DNA): TGTGCCAGCAGTGGGAGCCCCCTCTATGGCTACACCTTC.

This chain's CDR3 is CASSIQGQGNQPQHF. CDR3 nucleotide sequence: TGTGCCAGCAGTATACAGGGGCAGGGCAATCAGCCCCAGCATTTT. The chain links TRBV6-6 to TRBJ1-5; 7 bases are a match to TRBD1. CDR1 MNHNY and CDR2 SVGAGI come from the germline V gene (reference sequence). CDR3 size: 15 residues. J was trimmed by 2 bases and V by 5 bases; bases with no gene match: 6.

The chain combines TRBV5-1 with TRBJ2-7, with D possibly matching TRBD2 (6 bases). Trimming took 4 bases from V and 1 from J, leaving 12 bases between them. Germline V gene sequence: CDR1 SGHRS, CDR2 YFSETQ. This CDR3 has 14 amino acids. The CDR3 region is CASSREGLSYEQYF. The CDR3 DNA reads TGCGCCAGCAGCCGAGAGGGACTGTCCTACGAGCAGTACTTC.

This chain links TRBV5-1 with TRBJ2-3; D is undetermined. The V end lost 0 bases, the J end lost 2 bases, and 13 bases lay between the germline ends. The CDR3 sequence is 16 residues long. CDR1 is SGHRS and CDR2 is YFSETQ in the germline V gene. The CDR3 DNA is TGCGCCAGCAGCTTGGTCGTTAGCCGATTCACAGATACGCAGTATTTT. Protein: CASSLVVSRFTDTQYF.

The chain couples TRBV7-8 to TRBJ1-6, with TRBD1 as a possible D gene (5 bases). The CDR3 has 17 residues. V gave up 4 bases and J gave up 7 bases, with 20 bases separating them. The V gene's germline CDR1 is SGHVS and CDR2 FQNEAQ. In DNA form, the CDR3 reads TGTGCCAGCAGCTCGAAAATAGGGGACCTAGGAAATTCACCCCTCCACTTT. Translated, it gives CASSSKIGDLGNSPLHF.

The rearrangement joins TRBV28 to TRBJ2-7; the match to TRBD2 covers 9 bases. The ends lost 4 bases at V and 0 bases at J; junction bases unmatched: 4. The CDR3 sequence is 15 residues long. Germline loops: CDR1 MDHEN, CDR2 SYDVKM. The CDR3 spells CASSSGGGGSYEQYF. The CDR3 DNA is TGTGCCAGCAGTTCCGGCGGGGGGGGCTCCTACGAGCAGTACTTC.

The chain employs TRBV15 and TRBJ1-2; D perhaps matches TRBD1 (5 bases). Trimming removed 5 bases from V and 0 bases from J, with 16 bases in between. The CDR3 covers 16 residues. Per germline, CDR1 LNHNV and CDR2 YYDKDF (reference sequence). This chain's CDR3 is CATSPKRGASNYGYTF. CDR3 sequence (DNA): TGTGCCACCAGCCCAAAGCGGGGCGCTTCTAACTATGGCTACACCTTC.

V and J are TRBV4-3 and TRBJ2-7; 9 bases align to TRBD1. The CDR3 runs to 14 residues. The germline V gene encodes CDR1 LGHNA and CDR2 YSLEER. Trimming removed 4 bases from V and 3 bases from J; junction bases left unmatched: 4. CDR3 in DNA: TGCGCCAGCAGCCCTCGGACAGGGGACTACGAGCAGTACTTC. Protein sequence: CASSPRTGDYEQYF.

The chain links TRBV19 to TRBJ1-4; 10 bases align to TRBD1. V dropped 5 bases and J dropped 8; count of bases not matched to a gene: 5. This CDR3 is 14 amino acids long. Germline V gene lookup returns CDR1 LNHDA and CDR2 SQIVND (reference sequence). CDR3 nucleotide sequence: TGTGCCAGTAGTCGGCGGACAGGGGGGGAAAAACTGTTTTTT. Translating gives CASSRRTGGEKLFF. Supplemented by reference TRBV19 and TRBJ1-4, the full variable domain reads DGGITQSPKYLFRKEGQNVTLSCEQNLNHDAMYWYRQDPGQGLRLIYYSQIVNDFQKGDIAEGYSVSREKKESFPLTVTSAQKNPTAFYLCASSRRTGGEKLFFGSGTQLSVL.

This clone was detected only once. The chain couples TRBV5-1 to TRBJ2-7; TRBD1 or TRBD2 may be the D gene (5 bases each). This CDR3 comprises 14 residues. Deletions cut 4 bases from V and 1 base from J, with 12 bases between. Looked up from germline, CDR1 is SGHRS and CDR2 is YFSETQ. The CDR3 DNA is TGCGCCAGCAGCCAACCCGGGACGTCCTACGAGCAGTACTTC. Residues: CASSQPGTSYEQYF.

The gene calls are TRBV7-2 and TRBJ2-2; TRBD2 agrees at 8 bases. The germline gives CDR1 SGHTA, CDR2 FQGNSA. V dropped 5 bases and J dropped 6; count of bases not matched to a gene: 11. CDR3 length equals 16 residues. For the CDR3, the DNA is TGTGCCAGCAGCCCCCCAGGCCTAGCGGGTTCCGGGGAGCTGTTTTTT. Its translation: CASSPPGLAGSGELFF.

The chain couples TRBV9 to TRBJ1-1, with unresolved D. The CDR3 sequence is 13 residues long. Germline CDR1 SGDLS, CDR2 YYNGEE. V gave up 4 bases and J gave up 1 base, with 8 bases separating them. As DNA, the CDR3 is TGTGCCAGCAGCTCCTCACCGAACACTGAAGCTTTCTTT. Its protein is CASSSSPNTEAFF. Variable domain in full (rest from reference TRBV9 and TRBJ1-1): DSGVTQTPKHLITATGQRVTLRCSPRSGDLSVYWYQQSLDQGLQFLIQYYNGEERAKGNILERFSAQQFPDLHSELNLSSLELGDSALYFCASSSSPNTEAFFGQGTRLTVV.